Shown below are 10 T cell receptor beta chains from a single sample sequenced in a study of T-cell memory formation after mild COVID-19. Via MiXCR, TCRdb re-called the 5' RACE reads, giving one row per CDR3 protein. The repertoire holds hundreds of thousands of distinct CDR3 sequences, with more than 20% as singletons. Sequencing used PBMCs or a T cell subset sorted from them (not recorded which). The source of these receptors is an adult woman who had mild COVID-19 (a few samples of this study predate the infection). Cell type and time point are not known.

The chain is built from TRBV9 and TRBJ1-6, with a weak D call TRBD1 (6 bases). This CDR3 contains 17 residues. Germline CDR1 SGDLS, CDR2 YYNGEE. Trimming shortened V by 4 bases and J by 1 base, and 15 bases separated the two germline ends. CDR3 nucleotides: TGTGCCAGCAGCCCCTGGAACGACAGGTCCTATAATTCACCCCTCCACTTT. This encodes CASSPWNDRSYNSPLHF.

This chain joins TRBV5-1 and TRBJ2-1; 7 bases align to TRBD2. The junction had 13 bases not matched to a gene; V was cut back by 0 bases and J by 7 bases. The CDR3 runs 17 residues. Germline CDR1 SGHRS, CDR2 YFSETQ. CDR3: CASSLDVGGSGGNEQFF. In nucleotides, the CDR3 is TGCGCCAGCAGCTTGGACGTGGGAGGGTCCGGCGGGAATGAGCAGTTCTTC. The variable domain in full, completed from reference TRBV5-1 and TRBJ2-1, reads KAGVTQTPRYLIKTRGQQVTLSCSPISGHRSVSWYQQTPGQGLQFLFEYFSETQRNKGNFPGRFSGRQFSNSRSEMNVSTLELGDSALYLCASSLDVGGSGGNEQFFGPGTRLTVL.

In DNA, the CDR3 is TGCGCCAGCAGCGAGAGGACTAGCGGTAACAATGAGCAGTTCTTC. As protein: CASSERTSGNNEQFF. The chain couples TRBV5-1 to TRBJ2-1; TRBD2 aligns across 10 bases. Germline CDR1 SGHRS, CDR2 YFSETQ. After removal of 4 bases from V and 5 bases from J, the junction contained 6 bases not matched to a gene. The CDR3 is 15 residues long.

This clonotype was seen a few times. V is TRBV12-3 or TRBV12-4 and J is TRBJ2-3, with TRBD2 matching over 8 bases. The CDR3 has 17 residues. J lost 0 bases, V lost 1 base, and 6 bases had no gene match. CDR3 in amino acids: CASSLGSGSTSTDTQYF. CDR3 nucleotides: TGTGCCAGCAGTTTAGGGAGCGGGAGCACTAGCACAGATACGCAGTATTTT.

The genes are TRBV7-6 and TRBJ2-2, with 11 nucleotides matching TRBD2. This CDR3 region has 16 residues. Germline CDR1 and CDR2: SGHVS and FNYEAQ. V dropped 6 bases and J dropped 2; count of bases not matched to a gene: 5. The CDR3 reads CASRELAGGNTGELFF. The CDR3 DNA sequence: TGTGCCAGCAGGGAGCTAGCGGGGGGTAACACCGGGGAGCTGTTTTTT. The full variable domain, with the rest looked up from reference TRBV7-6 and TRBJ2-2, is GAGVSQSPRYKVTKRGQDVALRCDPISGHVSLYWYRQALGQGPEFLTYFNYEAQQDKSGLPNDRFSAERPEGSISTLTIQRTEQRDSAMYRCASRELAGGNTGELFFGEGSRLTVL.

This clonotype was observed a single time. J is TRBJ1-2 and V is TRBV12-5; 7 bases are a match to TRBD1. Trimming cost V 1 base and J 6 bases; bases outside gene matches: 5. CDR1 is LGHNT and CDR2 is FRNRAP in the germline V gene. This CDR3 has 14 residues. This CDR3 is CASGLDDRVDGYTF. CDR3 sequence (DNA): TGTGCTAGTGGTTTGGACGACAGGGTGGATGGCTACACCTTC.

This clonotype has only a few counts. V and J are TRBV4-1 and TRBJ1-1, with D perhaps TRBD1 (6 bases). Germline values: CDR1 MGHRA, CDR2 YSYEKL. Between the trimmed V and J ends, which lost 4 bases and 1 base, there was a span of 13 bases. The CDR3 consists of 15 residues. The CDR3 region has the DNA TGCGCCAGCAGCCCTCCGGACAGACCGAACACTGAAGCTTTCTTT. The encoded protein is CASSPPDRPNTEAFF.

This clonotype was observed a handful of times. The chain couples TRBV9 to TRBJ2-1, with D hard to call. The CDR3 contains 15 residues. Trimming removed 0 bases from V and 0 bases from J, with 7 bases in between. Germline V lookup: CDR1 SGDLS, CDR2 YYNGEE. The CDR3 nucleotides are TGTGCCAGCAGCGTAGAGGCAGGCTCCTACAATGAGCAGTTCTTC. It specifies CASSVEAGSYNEQFF. Combining the CDR3 with reference TRBV9 and TRBJ2-1 gives the whole variable domain DSGVTQTPKHLITATGQRVTLRCSPRSGDLSVYWYQQSLDQGLQFLIQYYNGEERAKGNILERFSAQQFPDLHSELNLSSLELGDSALYFCASSVEAGSYNEQFFGPGTRLTVL.

The J gene is TRBJ2-5, the V gene TRBV29-1; 9 bases are shared with TRBD2. The CDR3 spans 14 residues. V was clipped by 4 bases and J by 5 bases; unmatched bases: 8. Germline lookup yields CDR1 SQVTM and CDR2 ANQGSEA. CDR3 sequence: CSVVIAGDMETQYF. CDR3 DNA: TGCAGCGTTGTGATAGCGGGAGATATGGAGACCCAGTACTTC.

The rearrangement links TRBV5-1 to TRBJ2-7; D is possibly TRBD2 (6 bases). This CDR3 region has 14 residues. V was shortened by 3 bases and J by 2 bases, with 12 bases between the two germline ends. From germline, CDR1 is SGHRS and CDR2 YFSETQ. The CDR3, as DNA: TGCGCCAGCAGCTCTTCTGCGGGACCCTACGAGCAGTACTTC. Encoded protein: CASSSSAGPYEQYF.